The T cell receptor (beta chain) described here comes from a study of control samples from healthy donors and cancer patients. The V gene lost 0 bases and the J gene lost 4 bases, with 9 bases spanning the gap. Germline V CDR1 and CDR2: SGHTA, FQGNSA. The CDR3 spans 14 residues. Generated by immunoSEQ multiplex PCR, the TCRdb table keeps only in-frame clones and is missing some. The table has approximately 120,000 clones, over 75% seen once. The sequencing input was blood. This chain joins TRBV7-2 and TRBJ1-1, with D unclear. The TCR comes from a man aged 55 to 69 in good health. The DNA for the CDR3 is TGTGCCAGCAGCTTAGCGGGCGAGGGCACTGAAGCTTTCTTT. Translation gives CASSLAGEGTEAFF.